The rows below give T cell receptor beta chains drawn from one sample of a study of cytomegalovirus exposure and HLA in healthy donors. Repertoires were generated with immunoSEQ multiplex PCR, while TCRdb's copy carries only in-frame clones and drops some. The sample comprises fewer than 200,000 clones, approximately 78% of which are singletons, and approximately 7% rests with the top ten. Sample: PBMCs. These receptors all stem from a woman aged 30 to 39 in good health and CMV-seropositive. Both conserved end residues are part of each CDR3. D genes are given only for firm matches. Where a row states a size, it is once, few, many or the class of an expanded clone; other rows omit it.

clone_size,j_call,v_call,cdr3_length,d_call,cdr3_nt,cdr3_aa
-,TRBJ1-6,TRBV4-2,16,-,TGTGCCAGCAGCCAAGTATCAACAGCTGTTAATTCACCCCTCCACTTT,CASSQVSTAVNSPLHF
-,TRBJ2-7,TRBV5-4,14,TRBD1,TGTGCCAGCAGCCGGGACAGCGAAACCTACGAGCAGTACTTC,CASSRDSETYEQYF
-,TRBJ2-5,TRBV11-1,14,TRBD1,TGTGCCAGCAGGGGGACAGGAAACGGCGGGACCCAGTACTTC,CASRGTGNGGTQYF
-,TRBJ1-1,TRBV18,16,-,TGTGCCAGCTCACCACAGGACAGACCCATGAACACTGAAGCTTTCTTT,CASSPQDRPMNTEAFF
-,TRBJ2-3,TRBV11-2,15,-,TGTGCCAGCAGCTTAGGACGAGGTAGTACAGATACGCAGTATTTT,CASSLGRGSTDTQYF
-,TRBJ2-3,TRBV7-3,15,TRBD2,TGTGCCAGCAGCCCGTCTAGCGGGGGGCTGGATACGCAGTATTTT,CASSPSSGGLDTQYF
-,TRBJ2-7,TRBV7-8,15,TRBD1,TGTGCCAGCAGCTTATACAACAGGGGGTATTACGAGCAGTACTTC,CASSLYNRGYYEQYF
-,TRBJ2-1,TRBV7-9,13,-,TGTGCCAGCAGCTTGCGACAGGACAATGAGCAGTTCTTC,CASSLRQDNEQFF
-,TRBJ2-1,TRBV6-7,18,TRBD1,TGTGCCAGGCGGGGACAGGTTGCCCACCGTCTCGGAAACAATGAGCAGTTCTTC,CARRGQVAHRLGNNEQFF
-,TRBJ2-2,TRBV7-2,15,TRBD1,TGTGCCAGCAGGTCAGGGGGCATGAACACCGGGGAGCTGTTTTTT,CASRSGGMNTGELFF
-,TRBJ2-1,TRBV30,16,TRBD2,TGTGCCTGGAGTTTCAGGGTAGCGGGGGGACGGAATGAGCAGTTCTTC,CAWSFRVAGGRNEQFF
few,TRBJ2-3,TRBV11-1,16,TRBD1,TGTGCCAGCAGCCGTGACAGGGTAGTAAATGGAGATACGCAGTATTTT,CASSRDRVVNGDTQYF
-,TRBJ1-2,TRBV9,14,TRBD1,TGTGCCAGCAGCCAACAGGGGGTCGGCTATGGCTACACCTTC,CASSQQGVGYGYTF
-,TRBJ2-7,TRBV27,11,-,TGTGCCAGCAGTTTAGGTTACGAGCAGTACTTC,CASSLGYEQYF
-,TRBJ1-6,TRBV4-3,13,-,TGCGCCAGCAGCGGTTCAGGGAAATCACCCCTCCACTTT,CASSGSGKSPLHF
-,TRBJ2-1,TRBV4-2,15,-,TGTGCCAGCAGCGTAACCGAAGACAGCTACAATGAGCAGTTCTTC,CASSVTEDSYNEQFF
few,TRBJ2-5,TRBV29-1,12,TRBD2,TGCAGCGTCCGAGCGGGGAGAGAGACCCAGTACTTC,CSVRAGRETQYF
few,TRBJ2-7,TRBV4-2,19,TRBD2,TGTGCCAGCAGCCAAGCAGATTATGGGTCAGCGGGGGGTTCCTACGAGCAGTACTTC,CASSQADYGSAGGSYEQYF
-,TRBJ2-1,TRBV6-4,16,-,TGTGCCAGCGGGGAAGAGGCAGGGAAGGGTGATAGTGAGCAGTTCTTC,CASGEEAGKGDSEQFF
once,TRBJ2-7,TRBV9,16,TRBD1,TGTGCCAGCAGCTCATCATTGGGGACAGGGAACAACGAGCAGTACTTC,CASSSSLGTGNNEQYF
-,TRBJ2-5,TRBV18,13,-,TGTGCCAGCTCACCAACTAGTCAAGAGACCCAGTACTTC,CASSPTSQETQYF
-,TRBJ1-1,TRBV6-5,14,TRBD1,TGTGCCAGCAGGGACAGGGGCCGGAACACTGAAGCTTTCTTT,CASRDRGRNTEAFF
-,TRBJ2-2,TRBV7-2,16,TRBD1,TGTGCCAGCAGCCGGGCGGGTCCAGGGGGCACCGGGGAGCTGTTTTTT,CASSRAGPGGTGELFF
-,TRBJ2-1,TRBV4-2,17,TRBD2,TGTGCCAGCAGCCAAGATCTGGCCAGCGGGGGCTACAATGAGCAGTTCTTC,CASSQDLASGGYNEQFF
once,TRBJ2-1,TRBV27,18,TRBD1,TGTGCCAGCAGTTCCCGCTTCGGACAGGTCGGTCTCTACAATGAGCAGTTCTTC,CASSSRFGQVGLYNEQFF
-,TRBJ2-2,TRBV21-1,18,-,-,CASSNPSRWGDGTGELFF
-,TRBJ2-5,TRBV7-3,14,-,TGTGCCAGCAGGGGCGAGGCGTCGGGGGAGACCCAGTACTTC,CASRGEASGETQYF
few,TRBJ1-6,TRBV6-6,16,TRBD1,TGTGCCAGCAGTTTAGATAGGGGGCGCGATAATTCACCCCTCCACTTT,CASSLDRGRDNSPLHF
-,TRBJ1-2,TRBV5-1,14,-,TGCGCCAGCAGCTTGGCCGCACAGGACTATGGCTACACCTTC,CASSLAAQDYGYTF
-,TRBJ1-2,TRBV7-9,13,-,TGTGCCAGCAGCTTAACAGGGTTGGGAGGCTACACCTTC,CASSLTGLGGYTF
-,TRBJ1-2,TRBV11-2,14,TRBD1,TGTGCCAGCAGCATCGGGACAGGGAACTATGGCTACACCTTC,CASSIGTGNYGYTF